This is a list of T cell receptor beta chains from one sample in a study of pediatric ulcerative colitis. The protocol was immunoSEQ multiplex PCR, while the TCRdb copy is restricted to in-frame clones and leaves out a portion. Here the sample spans 40,000 to 55,000 clones, around 79% being singletons. Sequenced sample: gut tissue. The source is a girl aged 5-17 years with moderate ulcerative colitis. The CDR3 runs from the conserved cysteine through the conserved F or W. The order of the fields is clone size, J gene, V gene, D gene, CDR3 protein, CDR3 DNA. D genes are given only for firm matches. Expanded clones get a size class; other rows say once, few or many, or leave the size out.

-	TRBJ2-5	TRBV30	-	CAWSLGQNEPQETQYF	TGTGCCTGGAGCCTCGGACAGAACGAGCCCCAAGAGACCCAGTACTTC
-	TRBJ2-3	TRBV6-4	-	CASSDSRAPQRTDTQYF	TGTGCCAGCAGTGACTCTAGGGCCCCTCAAAGGACAGATACGCAGTATTTT
-	TRBJ2-7	TRBV10-2	TRBD2	CASSAAGGNYEQYF	TGCGCCAGCAGTGCGGCGGGAGGGAACTACGAGCAGTACTTC
few	TRBJ1-6	TRBV4-3	-	CASSQARNNSPLHF	TGCGCCAGCAGCCAAGCACGGAACAATTCACCCCTCCACTTT
-	TRBJ1-3	TRBV29-1	-	CSVETVVGASSGNTIYF	TGCAGCGTTGAAACGGTGGTGGGGGCCAGCTCTGGAAACACCATATATTTT
few	TRBJ2-7	TRBV4-1	-	CASSQGWGYEQYF	TGCGCCAGCAGCCAGGGCTGGGGATACGAGCAGTACTTC
-	TRBJ1-2	TRBV29-1	-	CSVGGYTF	TGCAGCGTGGGTGGCTACACCTTC
-	TRBJ2-5	TRBV11-2	-	CASSPGQETQYF	TGTGCCAGCAGCCCTGGGCAAGAGACCCAGTACTTC
few	TRBJ1-5	TRBV28	TRBD1	CASSLYSGGSQPQHF	TGTGCCAGCAGTTTATATTCAGGGGGCAGTCAGCCCCAGCATTTT
-	TRBJ2-7	TRBV2	TRBD2	CASSDALAGANEQYF	TGTGCCAGCAGTGACGCGCTAGCGGGAGCCAACGAGCAGTACTTC
-	TRBJ2-3	TRBV5-5	-	CASSSDLLTDTQYF	TGTGCCAGCAGCTCGGACTTACTCACAGATACGCAGTATTTT
-	TRBJ2-1	TRBV29-1	TRBD2	CSGASGTQEQFF	TGCAGCGGGGCTAGCGGGACACAAGAGCAGTTCTTC
-	TRBJ2-7	TRBV29-1	-	CSVGGLAYEQYF	TGCAGCGTTGGGGGGCTAGCCTACGAGCAGTACTTC
-	TRBJ2-2	TRBV5-4	-	CASSRDSTTNTGELFF	TGTGCCAGCAGCCGGGACTCGACCACGAACACCGGGGAGCTGTTTTTT
-	TRBJ1-5	TRBV2	-	CASSGGPIQPQHF	TGTGCCAGCAGTGGGGGACCGATCCAGCCCCAGCATTTT
-	TRBJ1-1	TRBV6-5	-	CASKNGPLGGEAFF	TGTGCCAGCAAAAACGGACCCCTTGGGGGTGAAGCTTTCTTT
-	TRBJ2-7	TRBV15	-	CATSSTMGVYEQYF	TGTGCCACCAGCAGCACCATGGGGGTCTACGAGCAGTACTTC
-	TRBJ2-1	TRBV28	TRBD2	CASSSPFPTSGRNEQFF	TGTGCCAGCAGTTCTCCATTCCCGACTAGCGGGAGGAATGAGCAGTTCTTC
-	TRBJ2-4	TRBV7-9	-	CASSATTIAKNIQYF	TGTGCCAGCAGCGCGACAACCATAGCCAAAAACATTCAGTACTTC
once	TRBJ2-7	TRBV5-1	TRBD1	CASSLRDRVVVYEQYF	TGCGCCAGCAGCCTCCGGGACAGGGTCGTCGTCTACGAGCAGTACTTC
-	TRBJ1-1	TRBV5-1	-	CASSFGPDTEAFF	TGCGCCAGCAGCTTCGGGCCAGACACTGAAGCTTTCTTT
-	TRBJ1-4	TRBV27	-	CASRPDSLNEKLFF	TGTGCCAGCAGGCCGGACAGCCTTAATGAAAAACTGTTTTTT
-	TRBJ2-7	TRBV5-1	-	CASSLQGAYEQYF	TGCGCCAGCAGCTTGCAGGGTGCCTACGAGCAGTACTTC
-	TRBJ1-2	TRBV18	-	CASSPYQENYGYTF	TGTGCCAGCTCACCGTATCAGGAGAACTATGGCTACACCTTC
-	TRBJ1-1	TRBV27	TRBD1	CASSLRDRANTEAFF	TGTGCCAGCAGTTTACGGGACAGGGCGAACACTGAAGCTTTCTTT
-	TRBJ1-2	TRBV14	-	CASSPRGPSYGYTF	TGTGCCAGCAGCCCGAGGGGCCCAAGCTATGGCTACACCTTC
once	TRBJ2-1	TRBV7-9	TRBD2	CASSARNLGLALDEQFF	TGTGCCAGCAGCGCCCGGAATCTAGGACTAGCCTTGGATGAGCAGTTCTTC
-	TRBJ1-5	TRBV6-1	-	CASSDGLRVQPQHF	TGTGCCAGCAGTGATGGGTTACGGGTACAGCCCCAGCATTTT